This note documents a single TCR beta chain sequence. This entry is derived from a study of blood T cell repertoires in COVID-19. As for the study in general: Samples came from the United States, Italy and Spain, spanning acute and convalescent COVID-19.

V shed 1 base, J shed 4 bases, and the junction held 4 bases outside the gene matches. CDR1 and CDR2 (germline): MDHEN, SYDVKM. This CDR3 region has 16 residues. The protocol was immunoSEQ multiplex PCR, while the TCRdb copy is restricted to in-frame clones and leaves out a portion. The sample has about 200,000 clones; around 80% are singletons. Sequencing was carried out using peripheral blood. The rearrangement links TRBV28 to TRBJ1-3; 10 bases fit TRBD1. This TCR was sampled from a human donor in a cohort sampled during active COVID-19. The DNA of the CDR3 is TGTGCCAGCAGTTTATACGGGACAGGGGTGGGAAACACCATATATTTT. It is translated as CASSLYGTGVGNTIYF. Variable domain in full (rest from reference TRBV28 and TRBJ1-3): DVKVTQSSRYLVKRTGEKVFLECVQDMDHENMFWYRQDPGLGLRLIYFSYDVKMKEKGDIPEGYSVSREKKERFSLILESASTNQTSMYLCASSLYGTGVGNTIYFGEGSWLTVV.